The 22 T cell receptor beta chains presented below share a single source sample, sequenced in a study of CD8+ T cells in alopecia areata. RNA was isolated and reverse transcribed to cDNA, the sequencing template. Libraries were prepared by immunoSEQ multiplex PCR; TCRdb keeps only in-frame clonotypes and omits some of them. The table records about 200,000 clones, roughly 56% of them present only once. The sequenced sample was CD8+ T cells sorted from blood. These receptors were obtained from a human donor in good health.

The CDR3 spells CASSRADEQYF. CDR3 sequence (DNA): TGCGCCAGCAGCCGGGCAGACGAGCAGTACTTC. V is TRBV4-1 and J is TRBJ2-7; D is ambiguous. V was pared by 4 bases and J by 5 bases, with 6 bases between. The CDR3 is made up of 11 amino acids. Germline values: CDR1 MGHRA, CDR2 YSYEKL.

This clone was counted at least ten times. The J gene is TRBJ2-1, the V gene TRBV7-8, with 7 bases matching TRBD1. This CDR3 comprises 14 residues. V trimming: 5 bases; J trimming: 4 bases; junction bases outside the gene matches: 5. Germline V gene lookup returns CDR1 SGHVS and CDR2 FQNEAQ. The CDR3 region has the DNA TGTGCCAGCAGCGCCGTACAGGGGTACAATGAGCAGTTCTTC. Its protein product is CASSAVQGYNEQFF.

The V gene is TRBV14, the J gene TRBJ2-1, with D possibly TRBD2 on 5 matching bases. CDR1 is SGHDN, CDR2 FVKESK, per germline. V was pared by 4 bases and J by 4 bases, with 5 bases between. The CDR3 contains 12 residues. The CDR3 is CASSRLYNEQFF. CDR3 DNA sequence: TGTGCCAGCAGCCGACTATACAATGAGCAGTTCTTC.

The chain recombines TRBV29-1 with TRBJ1-2, with D possibly matching TRBD1 (5 bases). There are 11 residues in the CDR3. Germline values: CDR1 SQVTM, CDR2 ANQGSEA. V was shortened by 3 bases and J by 8 bases, with 10 bases between the two germline ends. CDR3 residues: CSVEPREGYTF. CDR3 bases: TGCAGCGTTGAGCCCAGGGAAGGCTACACCTTC. The whole variable domain, filled in from reference TRBV29-1 and TRBJ1-2, reads SAVISQKPSRDICQRGTSLTIQCQVDSQVTMMFWYRQQPGQSLTLIATANQGSEATYESGFVIDKFPISRPNLTFSTLTVSNMSPEDSSIYLCSVEPREGYTFGSGTRLTVV.

This clone was counted between two and nine times. The CDR3 sequence: CASSLTPQGRNEQYF. The DNA for the CDR3 is TGTGCCAGCTCCTTAACCCCCCAGGGAAGGAACGAGCAGTACTTC. The V and J genes are TRBV7-6 and TRBJ2-7; weak D call: TRBD1 (5 bases). Germline V gene data show CDR1 as SGHVS and CDR2 as FNYEAQ. V was clipped by 8 bases and J by 5 bases, with 22 bases between them. This CDR3 region has 15 residues.

The genes are TRBV7-9 and TRBJ1-5; 8 positions match TRBD1. This CDR3 is 16 amino acids long. Germline V gene sequence: CDR1 SEHNR, CDR2 FQNEAQ (reference sequence). V shed 4 bases and J 0 bases; nucleotides not matched to a gene: 5. This CDR3 reads CASSSGTGSSNQPQHF. The CDR3 DNA is TGTGCCAGCAGCTCCGGGACAGGAAGTAGCAATCAGCCCCAGCATTTT.

This clone was seen only a few times. The chain couples TRBV27 to TRBJ2-7; 7 nucleotides align to TRBD1. Germline V gives CDR1 MNHEY, CDR2 SMNVEV (reference sequence). The length of the CDR3 is 13 residues. V lost 6 bases to trimming and J lost 1 base; unmatched junction nucleotides: 3. The CDR3 DNA reads as TGTGCCAGCAGCCGGGGACAGTCCTACGAGCAGTACTTC. This sequence encodes CASSRGQSYEQYF.

This chain joins TRBV30 and TRBJ2-7; weak D call: TRBD2 (6 bases). There are 13 residues in the CDR3. Germline CDR1 GTSNPN, CDR2 SVGIG (reference sequence). The V end was cut by 4 bases, the J end by 0 bases, with 10 bases between. This CDR3 is CAWTEGSSYEQYF. CDR3 DNA: TGTGCCTGGACGGAGGGCAGCTCCTACGAGCAGTACTTC.

This clone was seen a few times. J is TRBJ2-1 and V is TRBV29-1; maybe TRBD1 (5 bases). V was clipped by 4 bases and J by 8 bases, with 18 bases between them. The CDR3 covers 14 residues. CDR1 SQVTM and CDR2 ANQGSEA come from the germline V gene. The chain's CDR3 is CSVVLELQDHEQFF. The CDR3, as DNA: TGCAGCGTTGTCCTTGAACTACAGGACCATGAGCAGTTCTTC.

This sequence joins TRBV30 and TRBJ2-2; the D is unclear. CDR1 and CDR2 (germline): GTSNPN, SVGIG (reference sequence). The CDR3 extends over 13 amino acids. Trimming took off 2 bases at V and 0 bases at J, with 4 bases between the two ends. CDR3 region: CAWSSTNTGELFF. CDR3 DNA sequence: TGTGCCTGGAGTAGTACGAACACCGGGGAGCTGTTTTTT. The full variable domain, completed using reference TRBV30 and TRBJ2-2, is SQTIHQWPATLVQPVGSPLSLECTVEGTSNPNLYWYRQAAGRGLQLLFYSVGIGQISSEVPQNLSASRPQDRQFILSSKKLLLSDSGFYLCAWSSTNTGELFFGEGSRLTVL.

This clone has just a few counts. The V gene is TRBV7-2, the J gene TRBJ1-6; D unresolved. The V and J ends lost 3 bases and 7 bases respectively, with 4 bases between them. The CDR3 has 12 amino acids. CDR1 is SGHTA, CDR2 FQGNSA, per germline. CDR3 region: CASSLGNSPLHF. The CDR3 DNA follows: TGTGCCAGCAGCTTGGGGAATTCACCCCTCCACTTT. Looking up the rest from reference TRBV7-2 and TRBJ1-6 gives the full variable domain: GAGVSQSPSNKVTEKGKDVELRCDPISGHTALYWYRQSLGQGLEFLIYFQGNSAPDKSGLPSDRFSAERTGGSVSTLTIQRTQQEDSAVYLCASSLGNSPLHFGNGTRLTVT.

This clone was seen a handful of times. This chain connects TRBV18 to TRBJ2-6; D is ambiguous. CDR1 and CDR2 from the germline V gene are KGHSH and LQKENI. CDR3 length: 14 residues. V shed 2 bases and J shed 2 bases, with 4 bases lying between them. Written as DNA, the CDR3 is TGTGCCAGCTCACCAGGGACTGGGGCCAACGTCCTGACTTTC. This translates into CASSPGTGANVLTF.

CDR3 sequence: CASSWAGTGGVETQYF. The DNA of the CDR3 is TGTGCCAGCAGCTGGGCCGGGACAGGGGGCGTGGAGACCCAGTACTTC. V is TRBV7-2 and J is TRBJ2-5; 12 nucleotides agree with TRBD1. The CDR3 spans 16 residues. Unmatched junction bases numbered 8, after V lost 4 bases and J lost 5 bases. Germline values: CDR1 SGHTA, CDR2 FQGNSA. Looking up the rest from reference TRBV7-2 and TRBJ2-5 gives the full variable domain: GAGVSQSPSNKVTEKGKDVELRCDPISGHTALYWYRQSLGQGLEFLIYFQGNSAPDKSGLPSDRFSAERTGGSVSTLTIQRTQQEDSAVYLCASSWAGTGGVETQYFGPGTRLLVL.

This chain joins TRBV30 and TRBJ1-3; D remains ambiguous. Germline V gene data show CDR1 as GTSNPN and CDR2 as SVGIG (reference sequence). The CDR3 covers 13 residues. Trimming removed 8 bases from V and 3 bases from J, with 14 bases in between. CDR3 nucleotide sequence: TGTGCCGCCCCTACGGGGATTGGAAACACCATATATTTT. Amino acid sequence: CAAPTGIGNTIYF.

The rearrangement links TRBV25-1 to TRBJ2-5; D ambiguous. The closer fit of TRBJ2-7 to the DNA end suggests the J call may be wrong. The length of the CDR3 is 13 residues. Looked up from germline, CDR1 is MGHDK and CDR2 is SYGVNS. CDR3 nucleotide sequence: TGTGCCAGCAGTGCTCTGGGATTCTACGAGCAGTACTTC. This encodes CASSALGFYEQYF.

This clone was observed a handful of times. This chain connects TRBV6-6 to TRBJ2-2, with D possibly matching TRBD2 (8 bases). Trimming took off 6 bases at V and 9 bases at J, with 23 bases between the two ends. In germline, CDR1 is MNHNY, CDR2 SVGAGI (reference sequence). The CDR3 contains 16 residues. The CDR3 loop is CASSYPGGTEGRELFF. CDR3 sequence (DNA): TGTGCCAGCAGCTACCCGGGAGGGACAGAGGGGAGGGAGCTGTTTTTT.

This sequence joins TRBV4-1 and TRBJ1-5; D not resolved. Trimming stripped 1 base from V and 7 bases from J, with 11 bases between. CDR1 is MGHRA and CDR2 is YSYEKL in the germline V gene. The CDR3 spans 14 residues. The CDR3 nucleotides read TGCGCCAGCAGCCAAGCTGCAAGCGGGCAGCCCCAGCATTTT. Translated: CASSQAASGQPQHF.

Turning to this clone: The sample holds other DNA sequences that translate to the same CDR3. The chain links TRBV13 to TRBJ2-7; no firm D call. Germline CDR1 PRHDT, CDR2 FYEKMQ (reference sequence). V was trimmed by 0 bases and J by 5 bases, leaving 5 bases between them. CDR3 size: 12 residues. CDR3 protein: CASSLGGDEQYF. The CDR3 DNA reads TGTGCCAGCAGCTTAGGTGGGGACGAGCAGTACTTC.

This clone was found once. This sample includes further DNA sequences coding for the same CDR3. The chain joins TRBV30 to TRBJ1-1; D unresolved. V lost 0 bases and J 0 bases, leaving 5 bases between the germline ends. Looked up from germline, CDR1 is GTSNPN and CDR2 is SVGIG (reference sequence). This CDR3 has 13 amino acids. The CDR3 here is CAWSVAVNTEAFF. CDR3 sequence (DNA): TGTGCCTGGAGTGTAGCCGTGAACACTGAAGCTTTCTTT.

CDR3 nucleotide sequence: TGTGCCAGCAGTTTTGACAGTCAGGCCGGGGAGCTGTTTTTT. This sequence encodes CASSFDSQAGELFF. The chain recombines TRBV27 with TRBJ2-2, with D possibly matching TRBD1 (5 bases). The germline gives CDR1 MNHEY, CDR2 SMNVEV (reference sequence). The ends were cut back, 3 bases at V and 6 bases at J, with 11 bases in the middle. This CDR3 has 14 amino acids.

The gene calls are TRBV2 and TRBJ2-1; TRBD1 matches 8 bases. Germline CDR1 and CDR2: SNHLY and FYNNEI. This CDR3 has 15 residues. The ends lost 3 bases at V and 0 bases at J; junction bases unmatched: 1. CDR3 in amino acids: CASSDTGGSYNEQFF. The CDR3 bases are TGTGCCAGCAGTGATACAGGGGGCTCCTACAATGAGCAGTTCTTC.

A note on this clone: An end of the junction does not agree with germline; a read error may underlie this. This chain joins TRBV7-6 and TRBJ2-6; a possible D gene is TRBD2 (5 bases). CDR3 length equals 17 residues. The germline gives CDR1 SGHVS, CDR2 FNYEAQ. The CDR3 loop is CATSLGPRVSGANVLTF. The CDR3 DNA reads as TGTGCCACCAGCTTGGGCCCGAGGGTTTCCGGGGCCAACGTCCTGACTTTC.